This T cell receptor beta chain was identified during a study of CD8 T cells in Susac syndrome. Germline-derived CDR1 and CDR2 are MDHEN and SYDVKM. V lost 8 bases and J lost 6, with 18 bases in between. The CDR3 spans 14 residues. RNA totalling about 0.45 to 1 ug underwent reverse transcription with random hexamers. One entry per CDR3 protein, called by TCRdb with MiXCR from the immunoSEQ multiplex PCR reads. The sample shows 110,000 or so distinct CDR3 sequences, approximately 93% of them seen only once. The TCR comes from a human donor with multiple sclerosis. The chain is built from TRBV28 and TRBJ2-3, with D uncertain. Sequenced sample: CD4+ T cells from PBMCs. Written as DNA, the CDR3 is TGTGCCAGCTCCCTTGGAGCCGGGCCCGATACGCAGTATTTT. Translation: CASSLGAGPDTQYF. The full variable domain, rest sourced from reference TRBV28 and TRBJ2-3, is DVKVTQSSRYLVKRTGEKVFLECVQDMDHENMFWYRQDPGLGLRLIYFSYDVKMKEKGDIPEGYSVSREKKERFSLILESASTNQTSMYLCASSLGAGPDTQYFGPGTRLTVL.